What follows are 30 T cell receptor beta chains derived from one specimen sequenced in a study of T cell changes during pregnancy in multiple sclerosis (dated 2019 in TCRdb). Library method: the immunoSEQ multiplex PCR assay. TCRdb took over this immuneACCESS table, retaining in-frame rearrangements with V and J assigned. Such tables are incomplete; in checked studies, under half of the missing clones stem from an unresolved V gene, and the remainder is unexplained. A total of approximately 100,000 clones appear in this sample, over 85% of them only once. Approximately 4.7% of the sample comes from the top ten. Sequenced material: peripheral blood, taken in the first trimester of pregnancy. The receptor source for this set is a female donor with multiple sclerosis, enrolled in a pregnancy study.

This sequence joins TRBV7-4 and TRBJ1-5; D is perhaps TRBD1 (6 bases). This CDR3 is built from 14 residues. The germline V and J ends were trimmed by 5 bases and 2 bases, with 10 bases remaining between them. Germline V gives CDR1 SGHVT, CDR2 SQSDAQ. CDR3 DNA sequence: TGTGCCAGCAGCGGACAGTCCGGCAATCAGCCCCAGCATTTT. It translates to CASSGQSGNQPQHF.

The chain has TRBV12-5 and TRBJ2-3; TRBD2 is a possible D gene (6 bases). Germline CDR1 reads LGHNT; CDR2 reads FRNRAP. The CDR3 is 15 residues long. Trimming removed 0 bases from V and 2 bases from J, with 9 bases in between. DNA of the CDR3: TGTGCTAGTGGTTTGGTAGGCGGGGACACAGATACGCAGTATTTT. Translated, it gives CASGLVGGDTDTQYF.

V and J are TRBV9 and TRBJ2-3, with a weak D call TRBD2 (5 bases). The CDR3 runs to 14 residues. Germline-derived CDR1 and CDR2 are SGDLS and YYNGEE. Trimming removed 0 bases from V and 0 bases from J, with 5 bases in between. CDR3 sequence reads: CASSVGTSTDTQYF. CDR3 bases: TGTGCCAGCAGCGTAGGGACTAGCACAGATACGCAGTATTTT.

This sequence joins TRBV27 and TRBJ2-7; 8 bases align to TRBD1. The CDR3 is made up of 16 amino acids. Germline CDR1 reads MNHEY; CDR2 reads SMNVEV (reference sequence). Trimming at V came to 6 bases and at J to 2 bases, leaving 12 bases not matched to a gene. CDR3 nucleotides: TGTGCCAGCAGCCGAGGGGGACAGGCAAGAACCTACGAGCAGTACTTC. This translates into CASSRGGQARTYEQYF.

The chain carries TRBV4-1 and TRBJ2-7; TRBD1 matches at 12 bases. The CDR3 length is 15 residues. The germline gives CDR1 MGHRA, CDR2 YSYEKL. The trim removed 1 base at V and 6 bases at J, leaving 4 bases unmatched. The CDR3 nucleotides read TGCGCCAGCAGCCAAGCCGGGACAGGGGGCTTCGAGCAGTACTTC. This encodes CASSQAGTGGFEQYF.

The chain links TRBV9 to TRBJ2-5; 8 nucleotides line up with TRBD2. V lost 0 bases to trimming and J lost 0 bases; unmatched junction nucleotides: 7. Germline V gene sequence: CDR1 SGDLS, CDR2 YYNGEE. The CDR3 sequence is 17 residues long. As DNA, the CDR3 is TGTGCCAGCAGCGTAGCGGGGGGGGCCCCGTACCAAGAGACCCAGTACTTC. Protein sequence: CASSVAGGAPYQETQYF.

The CDR3 sequence is CASSQKPGLAGGPADTQYF. The DNA of the CDR3 is TGTGCCAGCAGCCAAAAACCGGGACTAGCGGGGGGGCCTGCAGATACGCAGTATTTT. This sequence joins TRBV4-2 and TRBJ2-3; 16 bases match TRBD2. CDR1 and CDR2 (germline): LGHNA, YNFKEQ. CDR3 length: 19 residues. The ends lost 2 bases at V and 4 bases at J; junction bases unmatched: 9.

The V gene is TRBV21-1, the J gene TRBJ2-7; the table's D call, TRBD1, was not checked against the DNA. TRBV21-1 is given as a pseudogene. CDR3 length: 14 residues. CDR3 nucleotides: TGTGCCAGCTACTTCCCTGGACAGACCTACGAGCAGTACTTC. Amino acids: CASYFPGQTYEQYF.

The chain is built from TRBV19 and TRBJ1-5, with a tentative D call TRBD1 (5 bases). The CDR3 covers 14 residues. CDR1 is LNHDA, CDR2 SQIVND, per germline (reference sequence). The V gene lost 1 base and the J gene lost 7 bases, with 11 bases spanning the gap. The CDR3 sequence is CASSIAGGRQPQHF. CDR3 DNA sequence: TGTGCCAGTAGTATAGCCGGGGGGAGACAGCCCCAGCATTTT.

The chain has TRBV6-6 and TRBJ2-1, with a weak D call TRBD2 (6 bases). Germline V gives CDR1 MNHNY, CDR2 SVGAGI (reference sequence). V lost 5 bases and J 4 bases, leaving 18 bases between the germline ends. The CDR3 extends over 16 amino acids. CDR3 amino acids: CASSTVLSGAYNEQFF. Written as DNA, the CDR3 is TGTGCCAGCAGTACGGTTCTTAGCGGCGCATACAATGAGCAGTTCTTC.

DNA of the CDR3: TGTGCCAGCAGTTTTGGGCCTGGGGCCAACGTCCTGACTTTC. This encodes CASSFGPGANVLTF. V gene TRBV27 combines with J gene TRBJ2-6; D not certain. This CDR3 is 14 amino acids long. V was cut by 3 bases and J by 2 bases, with 5 bases left in between. Germline CDR1 is MNHEY and CDR2 is SMNVEV (reference sequence).

The gene calls are TRBV18 and TRBJ1-3; weak D call: TRBD1 (6 bases). The V gene's germline CDR1 is KGHSH and CDR2 LQKENI. The V end lost 0 bases, the J end lost 4 bases, and 10 bases lay between the germline ends. CDR3 length equals 15 residues. DNA for the CDR3: TGTGCCAGCTCACCACCGCAGACAGGCGGAAACACCATATATTTT. Encoded protein: CASSPPQTGGNTIYF.

DNA for the CDR3: TGCGCCAGCAGCCCCGGGACAGATGGGCAAGAGACCCAGTACTTC. It translates to CASSPGTDGQETQYF. The chain has TRBV5-1 and TRBJ2-5; TRBD1 aligns across 7 bases. The V and J ends lost 4 bases and 2 bases, in that order; junction bases with no gene match: 8. The CDR3 length is 15 residues. The V gene's germline CDR1 is SGHRS and CDR2 YFSETQ.

The V and J genes are TRBV7-9 and TRBJ2-5, with D perhaps matching TRBD1 (6 bases). This CDR3 region has 13 residues. Trimming took off 5 bases at V and 5 bases at J, with 12 bases between the two ends. Germline assignment: CDR1 SEHNR and CDR2 FQNEAQ (reference sequence). CDR3: CASSPQGWETQYF. The CDR3 region has the DNA TGTGCCAGCAGCCCCCAGGGGTGGGAGACCCAGTACTTC.

The chain carries TRBV14 and TRBJ2-7; D is ambiguous. Looked up from germline, CDR1 is SGHDN and CDR2 is FVKESK. V was cut by 0 bases and J by 1 base, with 10 bases left in between. The CDR3 length is 15 residues. In DNA form, the CDR3 reads TGTGCCAGCAGCCAAGATTTGTCGGTGTCCTACGAGCAGTACTTC. Amino acids: CASSQDLSVSYEQYF.

The genes are TRBV18 and TRBJ2-1, with 9 nucleotides matching TRBD2. Trimming cost V 3 bases and J 7 bases; bases outside gene matches: 7. The CDR3 is 15 residues long. The germline CDR1 and CDR2 sequences are KGHSH and LQKENI. The CDR3 DNA sequence: TGTGCCAGCTCACCGGGCGGGGGGGCGAGGAATGAGCAGTTCTTC. Amino acid sequence: CASSPGGGARNEQFF.

This rearrangement joins TRBV7-2 to TRBJ2-3; 11 bases fit TRBD2. Germline values: CDR1 SGHTA, CDR2 FQGNSA. V lost 5 bases and J lost 2; bases outside the gene matches: 3. The CDR3 loop spans 15 amino acids. CDR3 bases: TGTGCCAGCAGCCCTAGCGGGGGGTACACAGATACGCAGTATTTT. Protein: CASSPSGGYTDTQYF.

The chain links TRBV10-3 to TRBJ1-5, with a weak D call TRBD1 (5 bases). The V and J ends lost 7 bases and 4 bases respectively, with 14 bases between them. The CDR3 runs to 14 residues. CDR1 and CDR2 (germline): ENHRY, SYGVKD. CDR3 DNA: TGTGCCATCAAAGCAGGGCTCGGGAATCAGCCCCAGCATTTT. It translates to CAIKAGLGNQPQHF.

J is TRBJ1-2 and V is TRBV27, with D tentatively TRBD1 (6 bases). Germline CDR1 and CDR2: MNHEY and SMNVEV (reference sequence). V was pared by 2 bases and J by 5 bases, with 12 bases between. The CDR3 loop spans 14 amino acids. CDR3 loop: CASSLQTTGYGYTF. For the CDR3, the DNA is TGTGCCAGCAGTTTACAGACAACAGGGTATGGCTACACCTTC.

V and J are TRBV11-3 and TRBJ2-3, with D possibly TRBD2 on 7 matching bases. The CDR3 spans 15 residues. The germline CDR1 and CDR2 sequences are SGHNT and YENEEA. Trimming cost V 6 bases and J 2 bases, with 15 bases left between them. CDR3 sequence reads: CASSSRGADTDTQYF. The CDR3 bases are TGTGCCAGCAGTAGCCGGGGGGCGGACACAGATACGCAGTATTTT.

This chain joins TRBV5-1 and TRBJ1-2; D is undetermined. V was cut by 0 bases and J by 4 bases, with 10 bases left in between. The CDR3 contains 14 residues. Germline V gives CDR1 SGHRS, CDR2 YFSETQ. The CDR3 bases are TGCGCCAGCAGCTTGGTCGGGTTCGGCTATGGCTACACCTTC. Protein sequence: CASSLVGFGYGYTF. The variable domain in full, completed from reference TRBV5-1 and TRBJ1-2, reads KAGVTQTPRYLIKTRGQQVTLSCSPISGHRSVSWYQQTPGQGLQFLFEYFSETQRNKGNFPGRFSGRQFSNSRSEMNVSTLELGDSALYLCASSLVGFGYGYTFGSGTRLTVV.

The gene calls are TRBV6-5 and TRBJ1-4, with 8 positions matching TRBD1. The CDR3 loop spans 15 amino acids. Germline CDR1 MNHEY, CDR2 SVGAGI. The V and J ends lost 2 bases and 8 bases, in that order; junction bases with no gene match: 7. As DNA, the CDR3 is TGTGCCAGCAGTTACACGGCAGGGGGCAGGGAAAAACTGTTTTTT. It translates to CASSYTAGGREKLFF.

The chain has TRBV5-1 and TRBJ2-1, with unresolved D. This CDR3 has 17 amino acids. Trimming stripped 0 bases from V and 3 bases from J, with 16 bases between. Looked up from germline, CDR1 is SGHRS and CDR2 is YFSETQ. In nucleotides, the CDR3 is TGCGCCAGCAGCTTGGACCCTCCTCTAGTAAACTACAATGAGCAGTTCTTC. Translated, it gives CASSLDPPLVNYNEQFF.

This chain links TRBV27 with TRBJ2-3; D might be TRBD1 (6 bases). V was pared by 5 bases and J by 2 bases, with 14 bases between. Germline V gene data show CDR1 as MNHEY and CDR2 as SMNVEV (reference sequence). The CDR3 runs 15 residues. CDR3 sequence (DNA): TGTGCCAGCAGTGAGGCAGGGGTGGACACAGATACGCAGTATTTT. It is translated as CASSEAGVDTDTQYF.

This clone was counted ten times or more. The chain carries TRBV9 and TRBJ1-5; 8 nucleotides align to TRBD1. The V gene's germline CDR1 is SGDLS and CDR2 YYNGEE. V was pared by 4 bases and J by 5 bases, with 8 bases of the junction left unmatched. The CDR3 is 15 residues long. The CDR3 nucleotides read TGTGCCAGCAGCAGAACCGGGACAGGAGATCAGCCCCAGCATTTT. Translation gives CASSRTGTGDQPQHF.

The V and J genes are TRBV6-1 and TRBJ2-2, with D maybe TRBD1 (5 bases). The CDR3 is made up of 13 amino acids. V was cut by 5 bases and J by 4 bases, with 8 bases left in between. Germline CDR1 MNHNS, CDR2 SASEGT. CDR3 coding DNA: TGTGCCAGCAGTAATGGGGCCACCGGGGAGCTGTTTTTT. Its translation is CASSNGATGELFF.

This chain uses TRBV21-1 with TRBJ1-5. TRBV21-1 is designated a pseudogene. The CDR3 consists of 16 residues. DNA for the CDR3: TGTGCCAGCAGCAAAGAAGAAGGGGGGGGCAATCAGCCCCAGCATTTT. Translating it yields CASSKEEGGGNQPQHF.

The gene calls are TRBV5-1 and TRBJ1-4, with a weak D call TRBD1 (6 bases). CDR3 length: 14 amino acids. CDR1 and CDR2 from the germline V gene are SGHRS and YFSETQ. V was trimmed by 4 bases and J by 5 bases, leaving 12 bases between them. The CDR3 is CASSRDTENEKLFF. CDR3 DNA sequence: TGCGCCAGCAGCCGGGACACGGAGAATGAAAAACTGTTTTTT. The full variable domain, completed using reference TRBV5-1 and TRBJ1-4, is KAGVTQTPRYLIKTRGQQVTLSCSPISGHRSVSWYQQTPGQGLQFLFEYFSETQRNKGNFPGRFSGRQFSNSRSEMNVSTLELGDSALYLCASSRDTENEKLFFGSGTQLSVL.

This sequence joins TRBV5-5 and TRBJ1-5; TRBD1 aligns across 7 bases. The CDR3 extends over 16 amino acids. Germline CDR1 is SGHKS and CDR2 is YYEKEE (reference sequence). J was trimmed by 2 bases and V by 2 bases; bases with no gene match: 7. The CDR3 is CASSFYSGTGNQPQHF. The DNA of the CDR3 is TGTGCCAGCAGCTTCTACTCCGGGACAGGCAATCAGCCCCAGCATTTT.

The V call is TRBV7-3, the J call TRBJ2-2; D is uncertain. The V end lost 2 bases, the J end lost 6 bases, and 7 bases lay between the germline ends. The germline CDR1 and CDR2 sequences are SGHTA and FQGTGA. The CDR3 is 13 residues long. CDR3 sequence reads: CASSLVTPGELFF. As DNA, the CDR3 is TGTGCCAGCAGCTTAGTGACTCCCGGGGAGCTGTTTTTT.